This T cell receptor beta chain was profiled in a study of T-cell reconstitution after alpha-beta-depleted transplantation in children. Overall study results and limits: The origin of high day-60 TCRbeta diversity in some patients lay in surviving recipient T cells and thymic progenitors. The origin of alpha-beta T cells about two months after transplant was reportedly several hundred expanded graft clones. T-cell counts and diversity at one year following transplant were attributed mainly to newly produced T cells.

TCRbeta library construction was performed incorporating unique molecular identifiers. TCRdb ran MiXCR on the PCR reads and lists one entry per CDR3 protein. The sample lists about 170,000 distinct CDR3 sequences; around 10% were seen once. There are many counts of this clonotype. Its antigen is undetermined. V shed 4 bases and J shed 6 bases, with 16 bases lying between them. This CDR3 spans 14 amino acids. Germline-derived CDR1 and CDR2 are SGHTS and YDEGEE. The TCR originated in a boy under 10 years old with acute myeloid leukemia, due to receive a stem cell transplant. The chain uses TRBV5-8 and TRBJ1-1; D perhaps matches TRBD1 (6 bases). Sequencing used PBMCs, obtained before TCRalphabeta/CD19-depleted stem cell transplant. The CDR3 sequence is CASSKPRGGPEAFF. CDR3 in DNA: TGTGCCAGCAGCAAACCTAGGGGGGGTCCTGAAGCTTTCTTT.